This TCR beta chain was obtained from a study of CD8+ T cells in alopecia areata. Study observations and caveats: Under tofacitinib, fewer expanded CD8+ clones appeared among the top 100 scalp clones.

This clone was seen once. Antigen: not known. The CDR3 covers 14 residues. Between the trimmed V and J ends, which lost 4 bases and 6 bases, there was a span of 13 bases. CDR1 is SGHVS, CDR2 FNYEAQ, per germline. cDNA serving as the sequencing template came from extracted, reverse transcribed RNA. TCRdb's table, derived via immunoSEQ multiplex PCR, lists solely in-frame clones and lacks some. The table includes more than 130,000 clones, 80% to 90% detected once. Treatment: oral pan-JAK inhibitor, 5-10 mg twice daily. This chain connects TRBV7-6 to TRBJ1-5, with D tentatively TRBD1 (6 bases). Specimen: CD8+ T cells sorted from blood, collected at week 4, from a patient treated with tofacitinib. The receptor's source is a human donor with alopecia areata. DNA of the CDR3: TGTGCCAGCAGCTCCCTGGGGGGGGCTCAGCCCCAGCATTTT. Protein: CASSSLGGAQPQHF. Drawing the rest from reference TRBV7-6 and TRBJ1-5, the complete variable domain is GAGVSQSPRYKVTKRGQDVALRCDPISGHVSLYWYRQALGQGPEFLTYFNYEAQQDKSGLPNDRFSAERPEGSISTLTIQRTEQRDSAMYRCASSSLGGAQPQHFGDGTRLSIL.